The clone carrying this TCR beta chain was recorded a few times. The antigen is not known. TCRdb re-called the 5' RACE reads with MiXCR, one entry per CDR3 protein. The repertoire holds 250,000 to 300,000 distinct CDR3 sequences, 15% to 20% seen once, with 22% in the top ten. This record comes from a study of T-cell memory formation after mild COVID-19. Study-wide context: There were largely donor-specific TCR clusters.

Study-wide results and caveats: Among clones contracting day 15 to 85, CD4/CD8 was balanced, whereas later expanders leaned CD4+. Pre-infection memory carried some responding clones, suggesting that cross-reactive memory joined. Mainly in CM and EM were contracting CD4+ clones; CD8+ were in EMRA.

This CDR3 spans 15 amino acids. Trimming left V 1 base short and J 6 bases short, with 16 bases between. Germline CDR1 LGHNA, CDR2 YSLEER. The rearrangement joins TRBV4-3 to TRBJ2-7; D gene ambiguous. The TCR was taken from a man between 18 and 35 years old who had mild COVID-19 (a few samples of this study predate the infection). Cell type and time point are not known. Sequencing used PBMCs or a T cell subset sorted from them (not recorded which). The CDR3 spells CASSQAVGRVGEQYF. For the CDR3, the DNA is TGCGCCAGCAGCCAAGCCGTGGGAAGGGTGGGCGAGCAGTACTTC.